The 30 T cell receptor beta chains below all came from one sample that was sequenced in a study of cytomegalovirus exposure and HLA in healthy donors. The PCR ran on 60 Vbeta and 13 Jbeta primers. Method: immunoSEQ multiplex PCR; TCRdb's copy keeps in-frame clones and lacks some. This table holds about 180,000 clones, roughly 80% found once. The material sequenced was PBMCs. These receptors were collected from a man aged 35 to 55 in good health and CMV-seronegative.

The gene calls are TRBV15 and TRBJ2-5; 9 bases align to TRBD2. The closer fit of TRBJ2-7 to the DNA end suggests the J call may be wrong. The germline gives CDR1 LNHNV, CDR2 YYDKDF (reference sequence). The CDR3 totals 16 residues. The CDR3 DNA follows: TGTGCCACCAGCAGAGAAGCTAGCGGGGCGTCCTACGAGCAGTACTTC. The encoded protein is CATSREASGASYEQYF.

The rearrangement uses TRBV9 and TRBJ2-2, with 9 positions matching TRBD1. The CDR3 totals 16 residues. The junction had 5 bases not matched to a gene; V was cut back by 3 bases and J by 2 bases. CDR1 and CDR2 (germline): SGDLS, YYNGEE. Here the CDR3 DNA reads TGTGCCAGCAGCGGGACAGGGGTAATCAACACCGGGGAGCTGTTTTTT. As protein: CASSGTGVINTGELFF. The variable domain in full, completed from reference TRBV9 and TRBJ2-2, reads DSGVTQTPKHLITATGQRVTLRCSPRSGDLSVYWYQQSLDQGLQFLIQYYNGEERAKGNILERFSAQQFPDLHSELNLSSLELGDSALYFCASSGTGVINTGELFFGEGSRLTVL.

V usage is TRBV6-5 and J usage is TRBJ2-1, with TRBD2 matching 8 bases. J lost 14 bases, V lost 5 bases, and 5 bases had no gene match. This CDR3 contains 11 residues. Germline values: CDR1 MNHEY, CDR2 SVGAGI. CDR3 sequence (DNA): TGTGCCAGCAGTCCCGGGGGGGCCGAGTTCTTC. Protein product: CASSPGGAEFF.

The V call is TRBV4-1, the J call TRBJ2-5; 10 positions match TRBD2. The CDR3 runs to 18 residues. The V gene end was trimmed by 2 bases and the J gene end by 2 bases; junction bases not matched to a gene: 11. Germline V gene data show CDR1 as MGHRA and CDR2 as YSYEKL. CDR3: CASSQQTYRAGGQETQYF. CDR3 coding DNA: TGCGCCAGCAGCCAACAGACCTATCGAGCGGGGGGGCAAGAGACCCAGTACTTC.

In DNA, the CDR3 is TGTGCCAGCAGCTTAGCGCGAACCACTGAAGCTTTCTTT. Its translation is CASSLARTTEAFF. The genes are TRBV7-8 and TRBJ1-1; D gene uncertain. V lost 0 bases and J lost 4, with 6 bases in between. Looked up from germline, CDR1 is SGHVS and CDR2 is FQNEAQ. This CDR3 is built from 13 residues.

CDR3 amino acids: CASSFPSQGSYEQYF. The CDR3, as DNA: TGTGCCAGCAGCTTCCCAAGCCAGGGCTCCTACGAGCAGTACTTC. J is TRBJ2-7 and V is TRBV11-2, with D possibly being TRBD1 (5 bases). The CDR3 length is 15 residues. Trimming took off 3 bases at V and 0 bases at J, with 12 bases between the two ends. Germline lookup yields CDR1 SGHAT and CDR2 FQNNGV.

The J gene is TRBJ1-5, the V gene TRBV19; 9 nucleotides match TRBD1. CDR1 LNHDA and CDR2 SQIVND come from the germline V gene (reference sequence). This CDR3 is 13 amino acids long. V trimming: 11 bases; J trimming: 4 bases; junction bases outside the gene matches: 6. The CDR3, as DNA: TGTGCCCTTTCACAGGGGGCAAATCAGCCCCAGCATTTT. This codes for CALSQGANQPQHF. The variable domain in full, with the rest retrieved from reference TRBV19 and TRBJ1-5, is DGGITQSPKYLFRKEGQNVTLSCEQNLNHDAMYWYRQDPGQGLRLIYYSQIVNDFQKGDIAEGYSVSREKKESFPLTVTSAQKNPTAFYLCALSQGANQPQHFGDGTRLSIL.

This clone was counted a few times. The chain recombines TRBV10-3 with TRBJ1-1; the D gene is possibly TRBD1 (6 bases). The CDR3 contains 14 residues. The V gene's germline CDR1 is ENHRY and CDR2 SYGVKD. V shed 8 bases and J shed 0 bases, with 13 bases lying between them. The CDR3 nucleotides are TGTGCCATCTCGGGGGGCAGCATGAACACTGAAGCTTTCTTT. Residues: CAISGGSMNTEAFF.

The CDR3 reads CASTQGLYTEAFF. The CDR3 DNA follows: TGTGCCAGCACGCAGGGGTTGTACACTGAAGCTTTCTTT. This chain connects TRBV25-1 to TRBJ1-1; possible D gene TRBD1, 6 bases. Trimming left V 7 bases short and J 3 bases short, with 12 bases between. The CDR3 covers 13 residues. Germline V gene lookup returns CDR1 MGHDK and CDR2 SYGVNS.

This clone has only one observation. The chain carries TRBV28 and TRBJ1-2; a weak D match, TRBD1 (5 bases). This CDR3 has 14 residues. Trimming took 5 bases from V and 4 from J, leaving 14 bases between them. Germline V CDR1 and CDR2: MDHEN, SYDVKM. The CDR3, as DNA: TGTGCCAGCAGTACCCCCGCGGGACTCTATGGCTACACCTTC. It specifies CASSTPAGLYGYTF.

The chain combines TRBV2 with TRBJ2-6, with D maybe TRBD1 (6 bases). The V gene's germline CDR1 is SNHLY and CDR2 FYNNEI. Trimming pared 2 bases from V and 4 bases from J, leaving 15 bases between. This CDR3 comprises 17 residues. The CDR3 here is CASSELRQGRGANVLTF. The CDR3 DNA sequence: TGTGCCAGCAGTGAATTGCGGCAGGGGAGAGGGGCCAACGTCCTGACTTTC.

This chain uses TRBV6-5 with TRBJ1-2; D unresolved. This CDR3 is 12 amino acids long. Germline-derived CDR1 and CDR2 are MNHEY and SVGAGI. V was cut by 0 bases and J by 5 bases, with 4 bases left in between. CDR3 nucleotide sequence: TGTGCCAGCAGTTACTCGCGGTATGGCTACACCTTC. This codes for CASSYSRYGYTF.

The chain recombines TRBV28 with TRBJ2-1; TRBD2 matches 8 bases. V lost 2 bases to trimming and J lost 10 bases; unmatched junction nucleotides: 10. Looked up from germline, CDR1 is MDHEN and CDR2 is SYDVKM. The CDR3 loop spans 15 amino acids. CDR3 sequence: CASSLKTGGPDEQFF. Here the CDR3 DNA reads TGTGCCAGCAGTTTAAAGACGGGAGGGCCTGACGAGCAGTTCTTC.

This chain uses TRBV5-5 with TRBJ1-6, with D possibly TRBD1 on 5 matching bases. Germline CDR1 reads SGHKS; CDR2 reads YYEKEE (reference sequence). CDR3 length: 16 amino acids. V lost 4 bases and J 0 bases, leaving 11 bases between the germline ends. The CDR3 is CASSGGTSSYNSPLHF. CDR3 DNA: TGTGCCAGCAGCGGGGGGACCAGCTCCTATAATTCACCCCTCCACTTT.

The V call is TRBV10-2, the J call TRBJ1-4; weak D call: TRBD1 (5 bases). The CDR3 has 16 residues. CDR1 is WSHSY, CDR2 SAAADI, per germline. The V gene lost 3 bases and the J gene lost 2 bases, with 13 bases spanning the gap. The CDR3 nucleotides are TGCGCCAGCAGTGACAGTGGGGGGAGGACTAATGAAAAACTGTTTTTT. Its translation is CASSDSGGRTNEKLFF.

The genes are TRBV2 and TRBJ2-1, with TRBD1 matching 8 bases. V gave up 8 bases and J gave up 1 base; unmatched junction bases: 10. Germline CDR1 is SNHLY and CDR2 is FYNNEI. This CDR3 contains 16 residues. CDR3 loop: CASPGQGRGSYNEQFF. DNA for the CDR3: TGTGCCAGCCCCGGACAGGGAAGGGGGTCCTACAATGAGCAGTTCTTC.

The chain has TRBV30 and TRBJ1-3; 7 bases align to TRBD1. Germline CDR1 is GTSNPN and CDR2 is SVGIG (reference sequence). V gave up 1 base and J gave up 0 bases; unmatched junction bases: 0. The CDR3 is 14 residues long. The CDR3 DNA is TGTGCCTGGAGTGGGGACAGCTCTGGAAACACCATATATTTT. The encoded protein is CAWSGDSSGNTIYF.

This chain links TRBV19 with TRBJ2-7; a possible D gene is TRBD1 (7 bases). CDR3 length equals 15 residues. The V gene's germline CDR1 is LNHDA and CDR2 SQIVND (reference sequence). V lost 6 bases, J lost 4 bases, and 19 bases lay in between. CDR3 nucleotides: TGTGCCAGTAGCGGGACTGAGACAGGGATTTACGAGCAGTACTTC. Translating it yields CASSGTETGIYEQYF.

On this clone itself: This CDR3 is also generated by other DNA sequences in the sample. The chain employs TRBV5-6 and TRBJ2-5; TRBD2 matches at 10 bases. Trimming cost V 0 bases and J 2 bases; bases outside gene matches: 7. From germline, CDR1 is SGHDT and CDR2 YYEEEE. The CDR3 has 17 residues. The CDR3 loop reads CASSLEGLGLAQETQYF. CDR3 nucleotide sequence: TGTGCCAGCAGCTTGGAAGGTTTGGGACTAGCGCAAGAGACCCAGTACTTC.

The rearrangement links TRBV5-6 to TRBJ2-3; TRBD1 aligns across 8 bases. This CDR3 is 16 amino acids long. Germline V gene lookup returns CDR1 SGHDT and CDR2 YYEEEE. Losses at the gene ends were 1 base for V and 6 bases for J; bases not matched to a gene: 10. CDR3 in amino acids: CASSLWDRMGWDTQYF. DNA of the CDR3: TGTGCCAGCAGCTTGTGGGACAGGATGGGATGGGATACGCAGTATTTT.

The chain couples TRBV2 to TRBJ1-2; TRBD1 matches at 9 bases. CDR3 length equals 14 residues. Germline values: CDR1 SNHLY, CDR2 FYNNEI. V was pared by 4 bases and J by 2 bases, with 2 bases of the junction left unmatched. The CDR3 sequence: CASSGDRVNYGYTF. The CDR3 coding sequence is TGTGCCAGCAGTGGGGACAGGGTAAACTATGGCTACACCTTC.

The rearrangement uses TRBV5-4 and TRBJ1-1, with D perhaps matching TRBD1 (6 bases). V was pared by 4 bases and J by 11 bases, with 18 bases between. Germline V gives CDR1 SGHNT, CDR2 YYREEE (reference sequence). The CDR3 runs to 13 residues. CDR3 DNA sequence: TGTGCCAGCAGCGGTAGACAGGCCGAGCGGGCTTTCTTT. Protein: CASSGRQAERAFF.

The rearrangement joins TRBV19 to TRBJ1-1; the D is unclear. V dropped 9 bases and J dropped 5 bases, with 19 bases sitting between them. The CDR3 sequence is 14 residues long. The germline gives CDR1 LNHDA, CDR2 SQIVND (reference sequence). In DNA form, the CDR3 reads TGTGCCAGCCGCCCCGAGGTAAGGTGGACTGAAGCTTTCTTT. It is translated as CASRPEVRWTEAFF.

The genes are TRBV28 and TRBJ2-3; 7 positions match TRBD2. The J segment lost 4 bases and the V segment lost 5 bases, leaving 9 bases of the junction unmatched. CDR3 size: 15 residues. Germline CDR1 and CDR2: MDHEN and SYDVKM. CDR3 loop: CASSLAGVMADTQYF. Here the CDR3 DNA reads TGTGCCAGCAGTCTTGCGGGAGTAATGGCAGATACGCAGTATTTT.

The V call is TRBV28, the J call TRBJ2-3; 13 bases are shared with TRBD2. This CDR3 region has 15 residues. CDR1 and CDR2 from the germline V gene are MDHEN and SYDVKM. The CDR3 loop is CASTSGGSDTDTQYF. The CDR3 DNA is TGTGCTTCGACTAGCGGGGGGAGCGACACAGATACGCAGTATTTT.

The chain links TRBV11-2 to TRBJ2-7; D is possibly TRBD2 (5 bases). The ends were cut back, 2 bases at V and 4 bases at J, with 9 bases in the middle. The CDR3 runs to 13 residues. Germline loops: CDR1 SGHAT, CDR2 FQNNGV. CDR3 protein: CASSLLARYEQYF. The CDR3 DNA sequence: TGTGCCAGCAGCTTACTAGCTCGATACGAGCAGTACTTC.

This sequence joins TRBV11-3 and TRBJ2-2; TRBD2 matches 10 bases. The V segment lost 0 bases and the J segment 2 bases; nucleotides outside the gene matches: 3. CDR1 and CDR2 from the germline V gene are SGHNT and YENEEA. This CDR3 spans 17 amino acids. The DNA of the CDR3 is TGTGCCAGCAGCTTAGATTCTAGCGGGGGAAACACCGGGGAGCTGTTTTTT. Translating it yields CASSLDSSGGNTGELFF.

The chain employs TRBV7-3 and TRBJ2-7, with a possible D match to TRBD2 (7 bases). Germline values: CDR1 SGHTA, CDR2 FQGTGA. V lost 3 bases to trimming and J lost 3 bases, with 12 bases between them. The CDR3 consists of 14 residues. CDR3 coding DNA: TGTGCCAGCAGCTTCTCGGGGGGCAACTACGAGCAGTACTTC. This sequence encodes CASSFSGGNYEQYF.

This clone was seen only once. The chain employs TRBV2 and TRBJ1-4, with 11 bases fitting TRBD1. The J segment lost 7 bases and the V segment lost 6 bases, leaving 4 bases of the junction unmatched. Germline CDR1 SNHLY, CDR2 FYNNEI. The length of the CDR3 is 14 residues. As DNA, the CDR3 is TGTGCCAGCAGCTTAGGGACAGGGGGTGAAAAACTGTTTTTT. Translation gives CASSLGTGGEKLFF.

In DNA, the CDR3 is TGTGCCAGCAGTGAAGCAACGGGGAACTATGGCTACACCTTC. It codes for CASSEATGNYGYTF. The V and J genes are TRBV2 and TRBJ1-2; the D is unclear. Trimming pared 0 bases from V and 2 bases from J, leaving 7 bases between. Per the germline V gene, CDR1 is SNHLY and CDR2 is FYNNEI. The CDR3 is made up of 14 amino acids.